This T cell receptor beta chain was observed in a study of blood T cells in healthy people across ages. Next came a second PCR, run for about 6 to 12 cycles, which used a sample-barcoded 5' primer along with a J-beta primer mix. Template switching added a 12-random-nucleotide identifier to every cDNA molecule. Each sample provided no less than 2.5 million CDR3-containing paired-end reads. TCRdb called the 5' RACE reads again in MiXCR, with one record for every CDR3 protein. The sample lists around 800,000 distinct CDR3 sequences, about 59% occurring once. Study conclusions and caveats: The fall in TCR beta diversity per million T cells was roughly linear with age.

This clonotype was recorded a few times. The antigen is unknown. Per the germline V gene, CDR1 is ENHRY and CDR2 is SYGVKD. V was pared by 4 bases and J by 2 bases, with 3 bases of the junction left unmatched. The CDR3 contains 15 residues. The sequenced material came from blood. The chain couples TRBV10-3 to TRBJ2-1; 9 bases line up with TRBD2. This sequence was found in a man aged 25-40 years in good health. The CDR3 protein is CAISGGGGAYNEQFF. CDR3 bases: TGTGCCATCAGTGGTGGCGGGGGGGCCTACAATGAGCAGTTCTTC.